The clone carrying this T cell receptor (beta chain) was picked up many times. No antigen is known for it. Germline-derived CDR1 and CDR2 are MDHEN and SYDVKM. The CDR3 has 12 amino acids. Trimming took off 5 bases at V and 4 bases at J, with 6 bases between the two ends. Unique molecular identifiers were used in preparing the TCRbeta library. TCRdb independently ran MiXCR on the PCR reads; one entry per CDR3 protein. The sample holds approximately 200,000 distinct CDR3 sequences, roughly 6.3% seen once. The sample is drawn from a study of T-cell reconstitution after alpha-beta-depleted transplantation in children. The study, taken as a whole, reports: One year after transplant, T-cell counts and diversity came mostly from newly produced T cells. Some patients' high day-60 TCRbeta diversity was traced to surviving recipient T cells and thymic progenitors.

The TCR was taken from a girl under three years old with combined immunodeficiency, due to receive a stem cell transplant. This chain uses TRBV28 with TRBJ1-5, with D unresolved. Here the sequenced sample was PBMCs, taken before TCRalphabeta/CD19-depleted stem cell transplant. CDR3 sequence (DNA): TGTGCCAGCAGTGAGAGGAATCAGCCCCAGCATTTT. Protein sequence: CASSERNQPQHF.